Shown below are 7 T cell receptor beta chains from a single sample sequenced in a study of OX40 agonist ivuxolimab in advanced cancers. The method was immunoSEQ multiplex PCR; TCRdb's version includes in-frame clones alone and lacks a portion of them. The data show under 13,000 clones, 77% seen once. Specimen: CD4+ or CD8+ T cells sorted from blood, collected in a trial of the OX40 agonist ivuxolimab. These TCRs come from an adult with an advanced solid tumor such as melanoma, head and neck, liver or kidney cancer.

This clone was picked up a small number of times. V usage is TRBV7-3 and J usage is TRBJ2-1, with D tentatively TRBD1 or TRBD2 (5 bases each). V lost 3 bases to trimming and J lost 5 bases, with 20 bases between them. CDR1 SGHTA and CDR2 FQGTGA come from the germline V gene. This CDR3 contains 17 residues. CDR3 DNA: TGTGCCAGCAGCTTTTCCCCTCCGGGACCGGTGGACAATGAGCAGTTCTTC. It yields the protein CASSFSPPGPVDNEQFF.

Only one count was recorded for this clone. J is TRBJ1-5 and V is TRBV4-1; 9 positions match TRBD1. CDR1 is MGHRA, CDR2 YSYEKL, per germline. The CDR3 length is 15 residues. V shed 0 bases, J shed 6 bases, and the junction held 3 bases outside the gene matches. The DNA of the CDR3 is TGCGCCAGCAGCCAAGAGACAGGGGGAGGTCAGCCCCAGCATTTT. Translating it yields CASSQETGGGQPQHF.

The chain recombines TRBV6-4 with TRBJ2-2; D possibly corresponds to TRBD2 (6 bases). The CDR3 is 15 amino acids. The germline V gene has CDR1 MRHNA and CDR2 SNTAGT. V lost 0 bases, J lost 7 bases, and 12 bases lay in between. CDR3 loop: CASSDSPGEGGELFF. CDR3 DNA sequence: TGTGCCAGCAGTGACTCACCGGGAGAGGGCGGGGAGCTGTTTTTT.

V usage is TRBV15 and J usage is TRBJ2-3, with 7 bases matching TRBD2. This CDR3 region has 15 residues. The trim removed 0 bases at V and 0 bases at J, leaving 0 bases unmatched. Per the germline V gene, CDR1 is LNHNV and CDR2 is YYDKDF (reference sequence). CDR3: CATSRERGSTDTQYF. CDR3 nucleotide sequence: TGTGCCACCAGCAGAGAGCGGGGGAGCACAGATACGCAGTATTTT.

The rearrangement joins TRBV7-9 to TRBJ2-5, with D uncertain. Trimming took 2 bases from V and 2 from J, leaving 6 bases between them. The CDR3 runs to 13 residues. Germline V gives CDR1 SEHNR, CDR2 FQNEAQ (reference sequence). DNA of the CDR3: TGTGCCAGCAGCTTAACTGTACAAGAGACCCAGTACTTC. Protein: CASSLTVQETQYF.

This clone was counted between two and nine times. This chain links TRBV6-5 with TRBJ1-2, with D possibly matching TRBD1 (6 bases). Trimming took off 6 bases at V and 1 base at J, with 9 bases between the two ends. CDR1 MNHEY and CDR2 SVGAGI come from the germline V gene. The CDR3 sequence is 13 residues long. The CDR3 nucleotides read TGTGCCAGCAGGGACAGCCTTAACTATGGCTACACCTTC. Translation: CASRDSLNYGYTF.

In its sample, this clone is medium-sized. The chain combines TRBV6-4 with TRBJ2-2; the match to TRBD1 covers 11 bases. The CDR3 has 15 residues. Germline-derived CDR1 and CDR2 are MRHNA and SNTAGT. V shed 6 bases and J 3 bases; nucleotides not matched to a gene: 3. The CDR3: CASSGGQGDTGELFF. As DNA, the CDR3 is TGTGCCAGCAGCGGGGGACAGGGGGACACCGGGGAGCTGTTTTTT.